The 9 T cell receptor beta chains reported below all come from one sample, sequenced in a study of T cell responses to AZD1222 COVID-19 vaccine. Some clones are missing from TCRdb's copy, which holds only in-frame ones; the method was immunoSEQ multiplex PCR. The sample has 95,000 to 150,000 clones, 92% seen once; the top ten hold approximately 8%. This sample comprised peripheral blood, obtained 28 days after the second AZD1222 dose. The receptor set was obtained from an adult who received the AZD1222 COVID-19 vaccine.

The V and J genes are TRBV6-5 and TRBJ2-7; 8 bases match TRBD2. V shed 4 bases and J 3 bases; nucleotides not matched to a gene: 5. The CDR3 spans 14 residues. Germline values: CDR1 MNHEY, CDR2 SVGAGI. The DNA for the CDR3 is TGTGCCAGCAGTTTAAGCGGGAGTATCTACGAGCAGTACTTC. As protein: CASSLSGSIYEQYF.

The chain employs TRBV20-1 and TRBJ2-5; TRBD1 is a possible D gene (7 bases). The CDR3 has 11 amino acids. Germline V CDR1 and CDR2: DFQATT, SNEGSKA (reference sequence). The CDR3 region has the DNA TGCAGCGCAGGGGGGCAAGAGACCCAGTACTTC. This translates into CSAGGQETQYF.

The chain employs TRBV19 and TRBJ2-2; TRBD1 matches at 9 bases. V lost 4 bases and J lost 8; bases outside the gene matches: 14. Germline V gives CDR1 LNHDA, CDR2 SQIVND (reference sequence). This CDR3 is built from 17 residues. For the CDR3, the DNA is TGTGCCAGTAGTACGTTTCCCGGGACAGGGTCAGGTGGGGAGCTGTTTTTT. This encodes CASSTFPGTGSGGELFF. Full variable domain (outside the CDR3, taken from reference TRBV19 and TRBJ2-2): DGGITQSPKYLFRKEGQNVTLSCEQNLNHDAMYWYRQDPGQGLRLIYYSQIVNDFQKGDIAEGYSVSREKKESFPLTVTSAQKNPTAFYLCASSTFPGTGSGGELFFGEGSRLTVL.

The chain employs TRBV5-4 and TRBJ2-5, with 8 bases that match TRBD1. The germline gives CDR1 SGHNT, CDR2 YYREEE (reference sequence). This CDR3 region has 16 residues. The V and J ends lost 4 bases and 2 bases, in that order; junction bases with no gene match: 10. This CDR3 reads CASSPGQGRSQETQYF. CDR3 bases: TGTGCCAGCAGCCCAGGACAGGGACGTAGTCAAGAGACCCAGTACTTC.

The chain couples TRBV28 to TRBJ2-7, with 9 bases that match TRBD1. The CDR3 sequence is 16 residues long. Per the germline V gene, CDR1 is MDHEN and CDR2 is SYDVKM. The V and J ends lost 8 bases and 6 bases, in that order; junction bases with no gene match: 17. The DNA of the CDR3 is TGTGCCAGCGACAAACAGGGGGCTCGCGTAGGTGTCGAGCAGTACTTC. It codes for CASDKQGARVGVEQYF.

This sequence joins TRBV12-3 or TRBV12-4 and TRBJ1-6; D is ambiguous. The CDR3 spans 12 residues. Trimming cost V 5 bases and J 8 bases, with 7 bases left between them. CDR3 sequence: CASSLADSPLHF. CDR3 in DNA: TGTGCCAGCAGTCTCGCGGATTCACCCCTCCACTTT.

The V and J genes are TRBV16 and TRBJ2-7; a possible D gene is TRBD1 (5 bases). Germline V lookup: CDR1 KGHSY, CDR2 FQNENV. CDR3 length: 15 amino acids. Trimming stripped 0 bases from V and 2 bases from J, with 11 bases between. The CDR3 protein is CASSQSRDVPYEQYF. The CDR3, as DNA: TGTGCCAGCAGCCAATCCAGGGATGTCCCCTACGAGCAGTACTTC.

The chain is built from TRBV11-1 and TRBJ2-3; perhaps TRBD2 as D (5 bases). V gave up 2 bases and J gave up 6 bases, with 12 bases separating them. The CDR3 loop spans 14 amino acids. The V gene's germline CDR1 is SGHAT and CDR2 FQDESV (reference sequence). The CDR3 region has the DNA TGTGCCAGCAGCTTAAGCCGCCAGCGGGATACGCAGTATTTT. Translation gives CASSLSRQRDTQYF. Looking up the rest from reference TRBV11-1 and TRBJ2-3 gives the full variable domain: EAEVAQSPRYKITEKSQAVAFWCDPISGHATLYWYRQILGQGPELLVQFQDESVVDDSQLPKDRFSAERLKGVDSTLKIQPAELGDSAMYLCASSLSRQRDTQYFGPGTRLTVL.

Points on this clone: Other DNA variants within this sample encode the same CDR3. CDR3 residues: CASSQSGQGNQPQHF. CDR3 DNA: TGTGCCAGCAGCCAATCCGGGCAGGGCAATCAGCCCCAGCATTTT. The V call is TRBV16, the J call TRBJ1-5; no firm D call. This CDR3 has 15 residues. V lost 0 bases to trimming and J lost 2 bases, with 8 bases between them. Germline V lookup: CDR1 KGHSY, CDR2 FQNENV.